Listed here are 29 T cell receptor beta chains from one sample, sequenced in a study of blood T cell repertoires in COVID-19. The table came from immunoSEQ multiplex PCR; TCRdb's copy has only in-frame clones and leaves some out. This table has fewer than 250,000 clones, about 85% appearing once. What was sequenced was peripheral blood. Source of these receptors: a man aged 35-49 years with acute or convalescent COVID-19.

This clone was observed once. J is TRBJ1-2 and V is TRBV5-4, with 7 bases aligning to TRBD1. Trimming removed 8 bases from V and 8 bases from J; junction bases left unmatched: 18. Germline lookup yields CDR1 SGHNT and CDR2 YYREEE (reference sequence). The CDR3 contains 15 residues. The CDR3 nucleotides are TGTGCCAGTCAACCGCCTGGGTCGGCGACAGGGGGCTACACCTTC. Translation gives CASQPPGSATGGYTF.

The V call is TRBV18, the J call TRBJ1-5, with D possibly TRBD1 on 6 matching bases. This CDR3 contains 16 residues. V gave up 0 bases and J gave up 4 bases, with 13 bases separating them. Looked up from germline, CDR1 is KGHSH and CDR2 is LQKENI. The CDR3 protein is CASSPPSGQGNQPQHF. CDR3 DNA: TGTGCCAGCTCACCACCGTCGGGGCAGGGGAATCAGCCCCAGCATTTT.

This chain connects TRBV6-5 to TRBJ1-2; a possible D gene is TRBD1 (6 bases). Trimming stripped 5 bases from V and 2 bases from J, with 6 bases between. Germline loops: CDR1 MNHEY, CDR2 SVGAGI. The CDR3 extends over 12 amino acids. The CDR3 coding sequence is TGTGCCAGCAGTCAGGGGAACTATGGCTACACCTTC. Amino acids: CASSQGNYGYTF.

The gene calls are TRBV19 and TRBJ1-2; TRBD1 agrees at 7 bases. The germline V gene has CDR1 LNHDA and CDR2 SQIVND (reference sequence). The CDR3 has 12 amino acids. Losses at the gene ends were 5 bases for V and 8 bases for J; bases not matched to a gene: 5. CDR3 protein: CASSGDSGGYTF. For the CDR3, the DNA is TGTGCCAGTAGTGGGGACAGCGGGGGCTACACCTTC. The full variable domain, completed using reference TRBV19 and TRBJ1-2, is DGGITQSPKYLFRKEGQNVTLSCEQNLNHDAMYWYRQDPGQGLRLIYYSQIVNDFQKGDIAEGYSVSREKKESFPLTVTSAQKNPTAFYLCASSGDSGGYTFGSGTRLTVV.

The chain couples TRBV14 to TRBJ2-7; D might be TRBD1 (6 bases). The length of the CDR3 is 15 residues. V was cut by 1 base and J by 3 bases, with 13 bases left in between. Germline V gene sequence: CDR1 SGHDN, CDR2 FVKESK. The CDR3 coding sequence is TGTGCCAGCAGCCAAGCCCAGACAGGATTCTACGAGCAGTACTTC. Its protein product is CASSQAQTGFYEQYF.

V is TRBV19 and J is TRBJ1-2; 7 nucleotides match TRBD1. J lost 4 bases, V lost 5 bases, and 28 bases had no gene match. The length of the CDR3 is 21 residues. The germline gives CDR1 LNHDA, CDR2 SQIVND (reference sequence). The CDR3 is CASSQPFPGQTNRSPGYGYTF. The CDR3 region has the DNA TGTGCCAGTAGTCAACCTTTCCCGGGACAGACTAACCGATCGCCTGGCTATGGCTACACCTTC. Full variable domain (outside the CDR3, taken from reference TRBV19 and TRBJ1-2): DGGITQSPKYLFRKEGQNVTLSCEQNLNHDAMYWYRQDPGQGLRLIYYSQIVNDFQKGDIAEGYSVSREKKESFPLTVTSAQKNPTAFYLCASSQPFPGQTNRSPGYGYTFGSGTRLTVV.

V usage is TRBV28 and J usage is TRBJ1-5; possible D gene TRBD1, 6 bases. This CDR3 spans 16 amino acids. The germline V and J ends were trimmed by 6 bases and 2 bases, with 17 bases remaining between them. CDR1 and CDR2 from the germline V gene are MDHEN and SYDVKM. The DNA for the CDR3 is TGTGCCAGCAGGGGGGGGGCGGGCCTTGGCAATCAGCCCCAGCATTTT. Its translation is CASRGGAGLGNQPQHF.

This chain links TRBV30 with TRBJ1-1; no clear D gene. Trimming left V 3 bases short and J 1 base short, with 9 bases between. Germline CDR1 GTSNPN, CDR2 SVGIG (reference sequence). The CDR3 is made up of 13 amino acids. CDR3 amino acids: CAWRLTGNTEAFF. The CDR3 coding sequence is TGTGCCTGGAGGCTAACGGGGAACACTGAAGCTTTCTTT.

V and J are TRBV7-2 and TRBJ2-5, with a possible D match to TRBD1 (6 bases). V was trimmed by 4 bases and J by 1 base, leaving 10 bases between them. This CDR3 has 14 residues. Germline-derived CDR1 and CDR2 are SGHTA and FQGNSA. The CDR3 DNA is TGTGCCAGCAGCTCGACAGGACTCCAAGAGACCCAGTACTTC. Its translation: CASSSTGLQETQYF. Supplemented by reference TRBV7-2 and TRBJ2-5, the full variable domain reads GAGVSQSPSNKVTEKGKDVELRCDPISGHTALYWYRQSLGQGLEFLIYFQGNSAPDKSGLPSDRFSAERTGGSVSTLTIQRTQQEDSAVYLCASSSTGLQETQYFGPGTRLLVL.

This chain connects TRBV11-2 to TRBJ1-2; maybe TRBD1 (5 bases). CDR1 is SGHAT and CDR2 is FQNNGV in the germline V gene. CDR3 length: 12 residues. Trimming removed 5 bases from V and 5 bases from J, with 9 bases in between. In DNA form, the CDR3 reads TGTGCCAGCAGCATGGACATATATGGCTACACCTTC. This gives the protein CASSMDIYGYTF.

This clone was counted a few times. The J gene is TRBJ1-2, the V gene TRBV5-5; D is unresolved. CDR3 length equals 15 residues. Germline CDR1 and CDR2: SGHKS and YYEKEE (reference sequence). V dropped 0 bases and J dropped 4 bases, with 13 bases sitting between them. The CDR3 region has the DNA TGTGCCAGCAGCTTGGACGGCGGCATAGGCTATGGCTACACCTTC. This codes for CASSLDGGIGYGYTF.

The genes are TRBV30 and TRBJ2-7; TRBD2 matches at 7 bases. From germline, CDR1 is GTSNPN and CDR2 SVGIG (reference sequence). With V trimmed by 1 base and J by 7 bases, 10 bases remained unmatched. The CDR3 is made up of 14 amino acids. The CDR3 nucleotides are TGTGCCTGGAGTGGACATGGATTGGGGGGGGAGCAGTACTTC. Its protein product is CAWSGHGLGGEQYF.

CDR3 in amino acids: CASSAGQQNTEAFF. The CDR3, as DNA: TGTGCCAGTAGTGCGGGACAGCAGAACACTGAAGCTTTCTTT. This sequence joins TRBV19 and TRBJ1-1; 7 nucleotides match TRBD1. J was trimmed by 1 base and V by 5 bases; bases with no gene match: 4. Germline V gives CDR1 LNHDA, CDR2 SQIVND (reference sequence). This CDR3 contains 14 residues.

The chain employs TRBV10-1 and TRBJ2-7; D possibly corresponds to TRBD2 (6 bases). The CDR3 has 16 residues. CDR1 is WNHNN and CDR2 is SYGVQD in the germline V gene (reference sequence). V dropped 3 bases and J dropped 5 bases, with 20 bases sitting between them. The CDR3 protein is CASSEGAGSPVDEQYF. DNA of the CDR3: TGCGCCAGCAGTGAAGGCGCCGGGAGCCCGGTGGACGAGCAGTACTTC.

The chain employs TRBV3-1 (or the pseudogene TRBV3-2) and TRBJ1-1; no reliable D call. V was clipped by 5 bases and J by 6 bases, with 10 bases between them. CDR1 is LGHDT and CDR2 is YNNKEL in the germline V gene (reference sequence). This CDR3 is 12 amino acids long. The CDR3 region is CASSSSGAEAFF. CDR3 bases: TGTGCCAGCAGCTCCTCGGGTGCTGAAGCTTTCTTT.

The chain recombines TRBV9 with TRBJ2-5; D might be TRBD2 (5 bases). Trimming pared 4 bases from V and 6 bases from J, leaving 16 bases between. Germline CDR1 and CDR2: SGDLS and YYNGEE. CDR3 length: 14 amino acids. The CDR3 DNA is TGTGCCAGCAGCCCCCAAACGGGGATCCAGACCCAGTACTTC. It specifies CASSPQTGIQTQYF.

J is TRBJ2-6 and V is TRBV27; D might be TRBD1 (5 bases). Germline lookup yields CDR1 MNHEY and CDR2 SMNVEV (reference sequence). The CDR3 covers 18 residues. V was shortened by 1 base and J by 0 bases, with 13 bases between the two germline ends. CDR3 amino acids: CASSLFPTGSSGANVLTF. The DNA of the CDR3 is TGTGCCAGCAGTTTATTCCCCACAGGATCCTCTGGGGCCAACGTCCTGACTTTC.

The rearrangement links TRBV7-2 to TRBJ2-6; D is unclear. The CDR3 spans 15 residues. Germline V gene sequence: CDR1 SGHTA, CDR2 FQGNSA. V lost 0 bases and J lost 3, with 6 bases in between. The CDR3 protein is CASSLARDGANVLTF. CDR3 nucleotides: TGTGCCAGCAGCTTAGCGCGAGATGGGGCCAACGTCCTGACTTTC.

The J gene is TRBJ2-3, the V gene TRBV6-5; 10 bases fit TRBD2. Germline V gene sequence: CDR1 MNHEY, CDR2 SVGAGI. The CDR3 has 15 residues. Trimming cost V 6 bases and J 2 bases; bases outside gene matches: 5. As DNA, the CDR3 is TGTGCCAGCAGCAAGCGGGGGGGTTTCACAGATACGCAGTATTTT. Its translation is CASSKRGGFTDTQYF.

The V and J genes are TRBV24-1 and TRBJ2-2, with a possible D match to TRBD2 (6 bases). This CDR3 is 13 amino acids long. Germline assignment: CDR1 KGHDR and CDR2 SFDVKD. V was trimmed by 9 bases and J by 4 bases, leaving 11 bases between them. CDR3 protein: CATAGGVTGELFF. DNA of the CDR3: TGTGCCACCGCTGGCGGGGTCACCGGGGAGCTGTTTTTT.

V and J are TRBV30 and TRBJ1-5; 7 nucleotides match TRBD1. Germline V gives CDR1 GTSNPN, CDR2 SVGIG (reference sequence). This CDR3 has 14 amino acids. The ends lost 2 bases at V and 5 bases at J; junction bases unmatched: 6. The DNA for the CDR3 is TGTGCCTGGAGTACAGGGGAATCTCATCAGCCCCAGCATTTT. Encoded protein: CAWSTGESHQPQHF.

The chain employs TRBV5-1 and TRBJ1-2, with D unclear. The CDR3 has 13 amino acids. V lost 1 base, J lost 0 bases, and 4 bases lay in between. Per germline, CDR1 SGHRS and CDR2 YFSETQ. The CDR3 loop reads CASSLNTNYGYTF. CDR3 coding DNA: TGCGCCAGCAGCTTGAATACTAACTATGGCTACACCTTC. Using reference TRBV5-1 and TRBJ1-2 for the parts outside the CDR3, the full variable domain is KAGVTQTPRYLIKTRGQQVTLSCSPISGHRSVSWYQQTPGQGLQFLFEYFSETQRNKGNFPGRFSGRQFSNSRSEMNVSTLELGDSALYLCASSLNTNYGYTFGSGTRLTVV.

The J gene is TRBJ1-1, the V gene TRBV7-8; D unclear. Trimming left V 5 bases short and J 8 bases short, with 9 bases between. The CDR3 runs to 11 residues. The germline CDR1 and CDR2 sequences are SGHVS and FQNEAQ. CDR3 sequence: CASSPFEEAFF. The CDR3 DNA reads TGTGCCAGCAGCCCCTTCGAGGAAGCTTTCTTT.

This rearrangement joins TRBV6-6 to TRBJ2-7; 9 bases agree with TRBD1. V trimming: 5 bases; J trimming: 2 bases; junction bases outside the gene matches: 4. The CDR3 has 14 residues. Germline CDR1 MNHNY, CDR2 SVGAGI (reference sequence). The CDR3 sequence is CASSLQGATYEQYF. The CDR3 region has the DNA TGTGCCAGCAGTCTACAGGGGGCGACCTACGAGCAGTACTTC.

CDR3 region: CASSFDRRGYTF. CDR3 DNA: TGCGCCAGCAGCTTTGACAGGCGAGGCTACACCTTC. The chain has TRBV5-1 and TRBJ1-2; possible D gene TRBD1, 6 bases. The CDR3 runs 12 residues. Trimming took 2 bases from V and 8 from J, leaving 10 bases between them. Germline CDR1 and CDR2: SGHRS and YFSETQ. The whole variable domain, filled in from reference TRBV5-1 and TRBJ1-2, reads KAGVTQTPRYLIKTRGQQVTLSCSPISGHRSVSWYQQTPGQGLQFLFEYFSETQRNKGNFPGRFSGRQFSNSRSEMNVSTLELGDSALYLCASSFDRRGYTFGSGTRLTVV.

The J gene is TRBJ2-4, the V gene TRBV5-1; possibly TRBD1 for D (7 bases). CDR1 is SGHRS and CDR2 is YFSETQ in the germline V gene. The CDR3 is 17 amino acids. Trimming took off 0 bases at V and 2 bases at J, with 15 bases between the two ends. The CDR3 coding sequence is TGCGCCAGCAGCTTGGGTGACAGGGAGGTAACCAAAAACATTCAGTACTTC. This translates into CASSLGDREVTKNIQYF.

The chain couples TRBV19 to TRBJ1-2; 7 bases agree with TRBD1. The CDR3 totals 14 residues. J gave up 6 bases and V 7 bases, and 11 bases lay outside the gene matches. Germline V CDR1 and CDR2: LNHDA, SQIVND (reference sequence). The CDR3 DNA follows: TGTGCCAGTATCCCCAACGACAGGGCCCATGGCTACACCTTC. This translates into CASIPNDRAHGYTF.

J is TRBJ1-5 and V is TRBV19; D unclear. Deletions cut 5 bases from V and 6 bases from J, with 11 bases between. Germline V gives CDR1 LNHDA, CDR2 SQIVND (reference sequence). The CDR3 spans 13 residues. CDR3 sequence: CASSVGLSQPQHF. Here the CDR3 DNA reads TGTGCCAGTAGTGTAGGATTGAGTCAGCCCCAGCATTTT.

The chain recombines TRBV28 with TRBJ1-2, with D maybe TRBD1 (6 bases). Germline CDR1 reads MDHEN; CDR2 reads SYDVKM. The V gene lost 6 bases and the J gene lost 8 bases, with 16 bases spanning the gap. The CDR3 length is 13 residues. The CDR3 reads CASRTPGAIGYTF. The CDR3 DNA reads as TGTGCCAGCAGGACCCCAGGGGCCATCGGCTACACCTTC.